Listed below are T cell receptor beta chains from one sample, sequenced in a study of CXCR3-negative and CXCR3-positive naive CD8 T cells. TCRdb re-called the 5' RACE reads, yielding one record per CDR3 amino acid sequence without DNA. The sample has over 50,000 distinct CDR3 sequences. The sample was naive CXCR3+ CD8+ T cells from blood. The receptors come from a human donor in good health. Some clones in this sample may be carry-over from other donors' samples. CDR3s include the opening cysteine and the closing phenylalanine or tryptophan. Each record gives: CDR3 length, J gene, V gene, CDR3 protein.

cdr3_length: 16
j_call: TRBJ2-1
v_call: TRBV3-1
cdr3_aa: CASSPLGTARFHEQFF

cdr3_length: 13
j_call: TRBJ2-7
v_call: TRBV3-1
cdr3_aa: CASSSGDVYEQYF

cdr3_length: 15
j_call: TRBJ1-5
v_call: TRBV9
cdr3_aa: CASSSSGTNNQPQHF

cdr3_length: 12
j_call: TRBJ2-7
v_call: TRBV29-1
cdr3_aa: CSAGLLGYEQYF

cdr3_length: 13
j_call: TRBJ1-5
v_call: TRBV5-4
cdr3_aa: CASSLGINQPQHF

cdr3_length: 14
j_call: TRBJ2-7
v_call: TRBV11-1
cdr3_aa: CASSLVQSFYEQYF

cdr3_length: 16
j_call: TRBJ2-5
v_call: TRBV12-3/TRBV12-4
cdr3_aa: CASSDKGTGHQETQYF

cdr3_length: 13
j_call: TRBJ2-7
v_call: TRBV12-3/TRBV12-4
cdr3_aa: CASSFGHSYEQYF

cdr3_length: 15
j_call: TRBJ2-4
v_call: TRBV14
cdr3_aa: CASSQEGVDKNIQYF

cdr3_length: 14
j_call: TRBJ1-1
v_call: TRBV19
cdr3_aa: CASSKVDRVTEAFF

cdr3_length: 15
j_call: TRBJ1-5
v_call: TRBV21-1
cdr3_aa: CASSKRGENNQPQHF

cdr3_length: 17
j_call: TRBJ2-7
v_call: TRBV27
cdr3_aa: CASSDPGRPTEGYEQYF

cdr3_length: 14
j_call: TRBJ2-3
v_call: TRBV12-3/TRBV12-4
cdr3_aa: CASTSGIGPDTQYF

cdr3_length: 12
j_call: TRBJ1-1
v_call: TRBV7-9
cdr3_aa: CASRAENTEAFF

cdr3_length: 13
j_call: TRBJ2-1
v_call: TRBV7-3
cdr3_aa: CASSLGMRNEQFF